Below are 12 T cell receptor beta chains sequenced from a single sample in a study of T cells in Graves' hyperthyroidism and ophthalmopathy. Authors of the study amplified TCR beta CDR3 regions from RNA transcripts. HTBI primers were employed in a first-round RT-PCR of the TCR CDR3. Using its own MiXCR run on the multiplex PCR reads, TCRdb lists one record per CDR3 protein. The sample has a few hundred thousand distinct CDR3 sequences, 16% seen once. The sample taken for sequencing was blood. The receptor source for this set is a woman in her thirties or forties with Graves' ophthalmopathy.

The chain carries TRBV20-1 and TRBJ2-7; D possibly corresponds to TRBD2 (6 bases). Trimming left V 6 bases short and J 2 bases short, with 20 bases between. The CDR3 runs to 15 residues. CDR1 is DFQATT and CDR2 is SNEGSKA in the germline V gene (reference sequence). The CDR3 region is CSAQRSVGGTYEQYF. The CDR3 DNA sequence: TGCAGTGCCCAGAGATCTGTGGGGGGAACCTACGAGCAGTACTTC.

A few counts support this clonotype. J is TRBJ2-2 and V is TRBV12-3 or TRBV12-4; perhaps D is TRBD1 or TRBD2 (5 bases each). There are 14 residues in the CDR3. Trimming removed 1 base from V and 4 bases from J, with 7 bases in between. This CDR3 is CASSLGDLTGELFF. CDR3 bases: TGTGCCAGCAGTTTAGGGGACCTCACCGGGGAGCTGTTTTTT.

Only a few counts were recorded for this clonotype. This sequence joins TRBV2 and TRBJ2-1; D is uncertain. The CDR3 covers 15 residues. Trimming took 6 bases from V and 0 from J, leaving 12 bases between them. The germline gives CDR1 SNHLY, CDR2 FYNNEI. The CDR3 DNA follows: TGTGCCAGCAGCCAACATCCGAGCTCCTACAATGAGCAGTTCTTC. This encodes CASSQHPSSYNEQFF.

This clonotype was observed at least ten times. The chain joins TRBV30 to TRBJ2-1, with 7 positions matching TRBD1. CDR3 length: 17 residues. Losses at the gene ends were 0 bases for V and 7 bases for J; bases not matched to a gene: 15. The V gene's germline CDR1 is GTSNPN and CDR2 SVGIG (reference sequence). The CDR3 DNA is TGTGCCTGGAGTGTAGGGGGCTGGGGGACGCGCCAAAATGAGCAGTTCTTC. This gives the protein CAWSVGGWGTRQNEQFF.

This clonotype occurred a few times. The V call is TRBV15, the J call TRBJ1-2; possibly TRBD1 for D (6 bases). The ends were cut back, 2 bases at V and 4 bases at J, with 11 bases in the middle. The germline V gene encodes CDR1 LNHNV and CDR2 YYDKDF (reference sequence). This CDR3 has 14 residues. CDR3 region: CATSRLGQSYGYTF. CDR3 bases: TGTGCCACCAGCAGACTCGGACAGTCCTATGGCTACACCTTC. The full variable domain, with the rest looked up from reference TRBV15 and TRBJ1-2, is DAMVIQNPRYQVTQFGKPVTLSCSQTLNHNVMYWYQQKSSQAPKLLFHYYDKDFNNEADTPDNFQSRRPNTSFCFLDIRSPGLGDTAMYLCATSRLGQSYGYTFGSGTRLTVV.

This clonotype was observed a few times. CDR3 in DNA: TGTGCCAGCAGCCCGGATCTCCAGATCATACAAGAGACCCAGTACTTC. Translated: CASSPDLQIIQETQYF. This rearrangement joins TRBV5-4 to TRBJ2-5, with D uncertain. Germline CDR1 is SGHNT and CDR2 is YYREEE (reference sequence). The CDR3 is 16 residues long. V was pared by 4 bases and J by 2 bases, with 18 bases between.

This clonotype was counted ten times or more. The chain links TRBV5-1 to TRBJ2-3, with D possibly being TRBD1 (5 bases). Germline assignment: CDR1 SGHRS and CDR2 YFSETQ. This CDR3 has 17 residues. The germline V and J ends were trimmed by 3 bases and 1 base, with 18 bases remaining between them. CDR3 sequence reads: CASSWRTPSSGTDTQYF. The CDR3 DNA sequence: TGCGCCAGCAGCTGGCGGACACCTAGTTCGGGCACAGATACGCAGTATTTT.

This clonotype was counted at least ten times. V and J are TRBV27 and TRBJ1-1; D is unresolved. Germline values: CDR1 MNHEY, CDR2 SMNVEV (reference sequence). Trimming removed 1 base at V and 2 bases at J, with 5 bases between. The CDR3 extends over 13 amino acids. CDR3 region: CASSLFRNTEAFF. CDR3 in DNA: TGTGCCAGCAGTTTATTCAGAAACACTGAAGCTTTCTTT.

This clonotype occurred many times. V gene TRBV28 combines with J gene TRBJ1-1; TRBD1 matches at 7 bases. In germline, CDR1 is MDHEN, CDR2 SYDVKM. J gave up 1 base and V 5 bases, and 13 bases lay outside the gene matches. The CDR3 covers 17 residues. CDR3 sequence (DNA): TGTGCCAGCAGTCCTCAGGGGGGGGCACTACAGAACACTGAAGCTTTCTTT. Translation: CASSPQGGALQNTEAFF.

This sequence joins TRBV5-1 and TRBJ1-1, with 9 positions matching TRBD1. The CDR3 contains 14 residues. Germline trimming cut 2 bases from V and 4 bases from J; bases unmatched to any gene: 3. CDR1 SGHRS and CDR2 YFSETQ come from the germline V gene. CDR3 residues: CASSFTGGFTEAFF. CDR3 coding DNA: TGCGCCAGCAGCTTTACAGGGGGCTTCACTGAAGCTTTCTTT.

This clonotype was detected ten times or more. This chain connects TRBV7-9 to TRBJ2-2; no clear D gene. There are 14 residues in the CDR3. V lost 1 base to trimming and J lost 6 bases, with 9 bases between them. CDR1 and CDR2 from the germline V gene are SEHNR and FQNEAQ (reference sequence). CDR3 nucleotide sequence: TGTGCCAGCAGCTTAGGTCACCAGGCCGGGGAGCTGTTTTTT. It codes for CASSLGHQAGELFF.

Ten or more counts support this clonotype. The chain uses TRBV10-3 and TRBJ2-5, with D perhaps TRBD2 (7 bases). The germline V gene has CDR1 ENHRY and CDR2 SYGVKD. V gave up 10 bases and J gave up 2 bases, with 20 bases separating them. CDR3 length equals 15 residues. CDR3 sequence reads: CATAPSGGLQETQYF. The CDR3 DNA reads TGTGCCACAGCCCCTTCCGGGGGGCTTCAAGAGACCCAGTACTTC.